The 13 T cell receptor beta chains below all came from one sample that was sequenced in a study of cytomegalovirus exposure and HLA in healthy donors. PCR amplification relied on 60 Vbeta primers (plus 13 Jbeta primers). This table comes from immunoSEQ multiplex PCR, and its TCRdb copy is limited to in-frame clones, with some not included. Of roughly 180,000 clones in the sample, around 79% were seen once. Sequencing was carried out using PBMCs. Receptors were obtained from a girl aged 5 to 17 in good health and CMV-seropositive.

The CDR3 sequence: CASSENRDTPYEQYF. The CDR3, as DNA: TGCGCCAGCAGCGAGAACCGGGACACCCCCTACGAGCAGTACTTC. V usage is TRBV4-3 and J usage is TRBJ2-7, with a tentative D call TRBD1 (6 bases). Germline loops: CDR1 LGHNA, CDR2 YSLEER. There are 15 residues in the CDR3. V lost 5 bases and J 2 bases, leaving 16 bases between the germline ends.

This clone appeared once. The chain recombines TRBV29-1 with TRBJ2-5, with a possible D match to TRBD2 (5 bases). The V and J ends lost 5 bases and 2 bases respectively, with 9 bases between them. The CDR3 has 12 residues. CDR1 is SQVTM and CDR2 is ANQGSEA in the germline V gene. CDR3 amino acids: CSVTGSQETQYF. CDR3 sequence (DNA): TGCAGCGTTACGGGGTCGCAAGAGACCCAGTACTTC. The full variable domain, its missing parts supplied by reference TRBV29-1 and TRBJ2-5, is SAVISQKPSRDICQRGTSLTIQCQVDSQVTMMFWYRQQPGQSLTLIATANQGSEATYESGFVIDKFPISRPNLTFSTLTVSNMSPEDSSIYLCSVTGSQETQYFGPGTRLLVL.

The CDR3 DNA reads as TGTGCCAGTACGGGGGCCGGGACAGGGAAAGACACTGAAGCTTTCTTT. This sequence encodes CASTGAGTGKDTEAFF. The genes are TRBV19 and TRBJ1-1; 9 positions agree with TRBD1. Germline lookup yields CDR1 LNHDA and CDR2 SQIVND (reference sequence). The CDR3 contains 16 residues. Trimming took 7 bases from V and 3 from J; bases not matched to a gene: 12.

The chain carries TRBV16 and TRBJ2-6; no reliable D call. This CDR3 has 15 residues. Germline lookup yields CDR1 KGHSY and CDR2 FQNENV. V lost 2 bases and J 0 bases, leaving 5 bases between the germline ends. In DNA form, the CDR3 reads TGTGCCAGCAGCCAAAGACTCTCTGGGGCCAACGTCCTGACTTTC. This sequence encodes CASSQRLSGANVLTF.

The chain carries TRBV5-3 and TRBJ2-7; 9 bases align to TRBD1. TRBV5-3 is an ORF, and what it does is uncertain. This CDR3 contains 18 residues. Losses at the gene ends were 0 bases for V and 3 bases for J; bases not matched to a gene: 13. CDR3 DNA: TGTGCCAGAAGCTTGGTGGGCGGAAGACAGGGGGTTTACTACGAGCAGTACTTC. Translated: CARSLVGGRQGVYYEQYF.

This clone turned up a few times. V is TRBV11-2 and J is TRBJ2-5; D is possibly TRBD1 (6 bases). V was clipped by 1 base and J by 0 bases, with 12 bases between them. Germline-derived CDR1 and CDR2 are SGHAT and FQNNGV. This CDR3 is 16 amino acids long. The CDR3 bases are TGTGCCAGCAGCTTAGGGGTGGGGGCAAACCAAGAGACCCAGTACTTC. This encodes CASSLGVGANQETQYF.

The V call is TRBV9, the J call TRBJ2-1; 9 bases line up with TRBD1. CDR1 and CDR2 (germline): SGDLS, YYNGEE. This CDR3 has 15 amino acids. V shed 0 bases and J 10 bases; nucleotides not matched to a gene: 8. CDR3 protein: CASSVEGTGIVEQFF. The CDR3 coding sequence is TGTGCCAGCAGCGTAGAAGGGACAGGGATTGTCGAGCAGTTCTTC. Together with reference TRBV9 and TRBJ2-1, the CDR3 gives the full variable domain: DSGVTQTPKHLITATGQRVTLRCSPRSGDLSVYWYQQSLDQGLQFLIQYYNGEERAKGNILERFSAQQFPDLHSELNLSSLELGDSALYFCASSVEGTGIVEQFFGPGTRLTVL.

V gene TRBV4-1 combines with J gene TRBJ1-5; D is perhaps TRBD1 (6 bases). The V end was cut by 1 base, the J end by 11 bases, with 9 bases between. CDR3 length: 12 residues. The V gene's germline CDR1 is MGHRA and CDR2 YSYEKL. CDR3 nucleotide sequence: TGCGCCAGCAGCCAAGTAGGGGGGGCCCAGCATTTT. It translates to CASSQVGGAQHF.

The J gene is TRBJ1-3, the V gene TRBV5-8; D may be TRBD1 (6 bases). The CDR3 is made up of 15 amino acids. The V gene's germline CDR1 is SGHTS and CDR2 YDEGEE. V was cut by 1 base and J by 1 base, with 9 bases left in between. Here the CDR3 DNA reads TGTGCCAGCAGCTTGTCAAGGGGGTCTGGAAACACCATATATTTT. Residues: CASSLSRGSGNTIYF.

This clone has just one count. V is TRBV5-6 and J is TRBJ1-2, with 7 nucleotides matching TRBD1. This CDR3 has 13 amino acids. Germline assignment: CDR1 SGHDT and CDR2 YYEEEE. Trimming cost V 4 bases and J 10 bases; bases outside gene matches: 10. The CDR3 DNA reads as TGTGCCAGCAGCGAGGGACAGCCTCTAGACTACACCTTC. Translated, it gives CASSEGQPLDYTF.

The CDR3 DNA reads TGCGCCAGCAGCCAAGAGAATTGGGCGGGTAATGGCTACACCTTC. It is translated as CASSQENWAGNGYTF. The rearrangement links TRBV4-1 to TRBJ1-2; D not resolved. Looked up from germline, CDR1 is MGHRA and CDR2 is YSYEKL. Trimming removed 0 bases at V and 6 bases at J, with 14 bases between. The CDR3 runs 15 residues.

This chain links TRBV11-3 with TRBJ2-7; 8 bases fit TRBD2. Germline V lookup: CDR1 SGHNT, CDR2 YENEEA. The CDR3 extends over 14 amino acids. The V segment lost 0 bases and the J segment 5 bases; nucleotides outside the gene matches: 3. This CDR3 is CASSLDWRGDEQYF. The CDR3 DNA reads TGTGCCAGCAGCTTAGACTGGCGGGGGGACGAGCAGTACTTC.

The J gene is TRBJ2-3, the V gene TRBV7-6; maybe TRBD1 (5 bases). The CDR3 spans 15 residues. From germline, CDR1 is SGHVS and CDR2 FNYEAQ. V was shortened by 1 base and J by 1 base, with 9 bases between the two germline ends. The CDR3 nucleotides read TGTGCCAGCAGCTTAGGGGGCCCCCGCACAGATACGCAGTATTTT. It is translated as CASSLGGPRTDTQYF.